This TCR beta chain was identified in a study of cytomegalovirus exposure and HLA in healthy donors. Findings of the study overall: Some TCR beta chains (164 of them) were listed as cytomegalovirus-associated. Reportedly, diagnosis of cytomegalovirus status by the classifier showed high specificity and sensitivity. First-cohort TCR clusters tended to co-occur in the roughly 130 validation repertoires, a later analysis found.

This CDR3 spans 14 amino acids. The junction had 7 bases not matched to a gene; V was cut back by 7 bases and J by 7 bases. Germline V gene lookup returns CDR1 SGHAT and CDR2 FQNNGV. Method: immunoSEQ multiplex PCR; TCRdb's copy keeps in-frame clones and lacks some. This sample has under 200,000 clones, with 75% to 95% found just once. Comment on this clone: Its specificity is not known.

The donors were part of the validation cohort, which consisted of about 120 subjects and was separate from the first cohort of several hundred subjects. The receptor was derived from a woman aged 18-30 years in good health and CMV-seropositive. The V and J genes are TRBV11-2 and TRBJ1-4; 9 nucleotides line up with TRBD1. Specimen: PBMCs. CDR3 in DNA: TGTGCCAGCACTACCGGGACAGGGCCTGAAAAACTGTTTTTT. It translates to CASTTGTGPEKLFF.